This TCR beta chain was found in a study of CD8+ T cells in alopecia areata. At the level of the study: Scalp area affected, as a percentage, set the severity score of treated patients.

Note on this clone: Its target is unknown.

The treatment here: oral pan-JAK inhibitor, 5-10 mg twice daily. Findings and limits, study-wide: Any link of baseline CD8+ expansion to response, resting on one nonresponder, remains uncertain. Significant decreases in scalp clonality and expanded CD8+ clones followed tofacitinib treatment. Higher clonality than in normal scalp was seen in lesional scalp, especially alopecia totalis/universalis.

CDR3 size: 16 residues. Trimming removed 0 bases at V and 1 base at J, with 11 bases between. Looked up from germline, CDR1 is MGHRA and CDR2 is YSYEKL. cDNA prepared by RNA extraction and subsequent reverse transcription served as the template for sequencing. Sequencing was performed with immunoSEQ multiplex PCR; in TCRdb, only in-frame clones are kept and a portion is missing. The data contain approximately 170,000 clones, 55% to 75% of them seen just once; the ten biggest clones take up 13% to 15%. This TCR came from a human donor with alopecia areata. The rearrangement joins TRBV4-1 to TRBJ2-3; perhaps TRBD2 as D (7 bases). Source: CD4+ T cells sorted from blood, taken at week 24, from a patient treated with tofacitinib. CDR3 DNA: TGCGCCAGCAGCCAAGACGGAGGGGGGGGCACAGATACGCAGTATTTT. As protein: CASSQDGGGGTDTQYF.